This T cell receptor (beta chain) was sequenced for a study of shared clonotypes between healthy human individuals. On the study more broadly: Donors, aged 18 to 49, were a couple of women and three men.

Regarding the study as a whole: Compared with clonotypes that all four donors shared, non-shared clonotypes had lower generation probabilities. A generally larger estimated richness was seen in naive subsets than in memory subsets.

Method: immunoSEQ multiplex PCR; TCRdb's copy keeps in-frame clones and lacks some. The table has approximately 1.5 million clones, approximately 98.5% seen once. This CDR3 region has 13 residues. Per the germline V gene, CDR1 is SGHVS and CDR2 is FNYEAQ. V was cut by 2 bases and J by 6 bases, with 8 bases left in between. With respect to this clone: Its antigen is unknown.

The chain carries TRBV7-6 and TRBJ2-1; no firm D call. This clonotype was sampled from a man aged 25-45 years in good health. Material for sequencing was naive CD4+ T cells sorted from blood. Stated subset: CD45RA+ positively selected. CDR3 nucleotide sequence: TGTGCCAGCAGCTTAAGTCCTCTCAATGAGCAGTTCTTC. Protein product: CASSLSPLNEQFF.